The rows below give T cell receptor beta chains drawn from one sample of a study of T cell responses to AZD1222 COVID-19 vaccine. Generated by immunoSEQ multiplex PCR, the TCRdb table keeps only in-frame clones and is missing some. The sample has about 82,000 clones, around 87% seen once; the top ten hold around 18%. The material sequenced was peripheral blood, taken 28 days after the second AZD1222 dose. The source of these receptors is an adult who received the AZD1222 COVID-19 vaccine. CDR3s include the opening cysteine and the closing phenylalanine or tryptophan. A D gene is named only where the DNA matches it firmly. Size values are once, few and many counts, or a class for expanded clones, and some rows have none.

TRBV6-5	TRBD2	TRBJ2-1	-	CASSYSLSGGGEQFF	TGTGCCAGCAGTTATTCCCTTAGCGGGGGGGGTGAGCAGTTCTTC
TRBV3-1/TRBV3-2	TRBD1	TRBJ1-1	-	CASSRTGATTEAFF	TGTGCCAGCAGCCGGACAGGGGCGACCACTGAAGCTTTCTTT
TRBV5-1	-	TRBJ1-6	few	CASSLGDQGKSPLHF	TGCGCCAGCAGCCTGGGTGACCAGGGTAAATCACCCCTCCACTTT
TRBV28	-	TRBJ1-1	-	CASSLKVWEANTEAFF	TGTGCCAGCAGTTTAAAGGTGTGGGAGGCGAACACTGAAGCTTTCTTT
TRBV9	-	TRBJ1-2	-	CASTIREGVGVGYTF	TGTGCCAGCACCATTAGAGAGGGTGTGGGGGTTGGCTACACCTTC
TRBV24-1	-	TRBJ2-2	-	CATSARGGAGELFF	TGTGCCACCAGTGCCCGAGGGGGGGCCGGGGAGCTGTTTTTT
TRBV27	TRBD1	TRBJ1-6	-	CASSSDRGPSPLHF	TGTGCCAGCAGTTCCGACAGGGGGCCCTCACCCCTCCACTTT
TRBV5-1	-	TRBJ2-2	-	CASSYTGLRNANTGELFF	TGCGCCAGCAGCTATACAGGGTTACGAAACGCGAACACCGGGGAGCTGTTTTTT
TRBV7-3	TRBD1	TRBJ2-5	-	CASSFTGGETQYF	TGTGCCAGCAGCTTTACAGGGGGGGAGACCCAGTACTTC
TRBV11-3	-	TRBJ2-1	-	CASSLGRASAEQFF	TGTGCCAGCAGCCTCGGTAGGGCTTCAGCTGAGCAGTTCTTC
TRBV6-6	TRBD1	TRBJ2-7	-	CASSAGGGGEQYF	TGTGCCAGCAGTGCAGGGGGCGGCGGGGAGCAGTACTTC
TRBV11-2	-	TRBJ2-2	once	CASSLHSGELFF	TGTGCCAGCAGCTTACACTCCGGGGAGCTGTTTTTT
TRBV12-5	-	TRBJ1-5	-	CASGLTGSNQPQHF	TGTGCTAGTGGTTTGACAGGATCGAATCAGCCCCAGCATTTT
TRBV7-9	-	TRBJ2-3	-	CASSPTGIGTDTQYF	TGTGCCAGCAGCCCAACAGGGATCGGCACAGATACGCAGTATTTT
TRBV12-3/TRBV12-4	TRBD1	TRBJ1-1	-	CASSFQGDTEAFF	TGTGCCAGCAGTTTTCAGGGGGACACTGAAGCTTTCTTT
TRBV6-5	TRBD1	TRBJ1-2	few	CASSRRGQGADGYTF	TGTGCCAGCAGTCGACGGGGACAGGGGGCCGATGGCTACACCTTC
TRBV5-1	-	TRBJ1-6	-	CASSWGTDNNSPLHF	TGCGCCAGCAGCTGGGGGACGGATAATAATTCACCCCTCCACTTT
TRBV6-2/TRBV6-3	-	TRBJ1-1	-	CASSHPDLTAGTEAFF	TGTGCCAGCAGTCACCCGGATCTTACCGCCGGCACTGAAGCTTTCTTT
TRBV5-5	-	TRBJ1-6	-	CASSFRARSSYNSPLHF	TGTGCCAGCAGCTTCCGCGCCAGGAGCTCCTATAATTCACCCCTCCACTTT
TRBV4-1	TRBD2	TRBJ2-1	-	CASSQQAVIAGGRTFF	TGCGCCAGCAGCCAACAGGCGGTAATAGCGGGGGGGCGGACGTTCTTC
TRBV4-2	TRBD2	TRBJ2-5	few	CASSQELAGGGPGETQYF	TGTGCCAGCAGCCAAGAACTAGCGGGGGGCGGACCGGGAGAGACCCAGTACTTC
TRBV7-9	TRBD1	TRBJ1-4	-	CASSFTGDANEKLFF	TGTGCCAGCAGCTTCACAGGGGATGCCAATGAAAAACTGTTTTTT
TRBV19	-	TRBJ1-6	once	CASSLTRVVWSPLHF	TGTGCCAGTAGCTTGACGAGGGTGGTGTGGTCACCCCTCCACTTT
TRBV6-5	-	TRBJ2-7	few	CASSYQSSKPYEQYF	TGTGCCAGCAGTTACCAGTCGTCTAAGCCCTACGAGCAGTACTTC
TRBV7-2	-	TRBJ1-6	-	CASSLEGSDNSPLHF	TGTGCCAGCAGCTTAGAAGGGAGCGATAATTCACCCCTCCACTTT
TRBV6-6	-	TRBJ2-6	-	CASSLGGASSGANVLTF	TGTGCCAGCAGTCTAGGAGGGGCTAGCTCTGGGGCCAACGTCCTGACTTTC
TRBV2	TRBD1	TRBJ1-1	-	CASSPQGAQKAFF	TGTGCCAGCAGTCCACAGGGGGCGCAGAAAGCTTTCTTT
TRBV6-5	-	TRBJ2-5	-	CASSPTKETQYF	TGTGCCAGCAGTCCGACAAAGGAGACCCAGTACTTC
TRBV4-2	-	TRBJ2-7	-	CASSQDMGGYYEQYF	TGTGCCAGCAGCCAAGATATGGGGGGATACTACGAGCAGTACTTC
TRBV2	TRBD1	TRBJ2-7	-	CASSLGQAFSYEQYF	TGTGCCAGCAGTCTGGGACAGGCCTTCTCCTACGAGCAGTACTTC
TRBV19	TRBD1	TRBJ2-7	-	CASSSIQGAPDEQYF	TGTGCCAGTAGTAGTATTCAGGGGGCGCCCGACGAGCAGTACTTC
TRBV6-5	-	TRBJ2-7	once	CASSPLGGYEQYF	TGTGCCAGCAGTCCCTTGGGGGGCTACGAGCAGTACTTC
TRBV6-1	-	TRBJ1-3	-	CASSEGTVSGNTIYF	TGTGCCAGCAGTGAAGGGACGGTGTCTGGAAACACCATATATTTT
TRBV7-7	TRBD2	TRBJ2-3	-	CASSLTSGGPSTDTQYF	TGTGCTAGCAGCCTGACTAGCGGGGGGCCTAGCACAGATACGCAGTATTTT
TRBV28	-	TRBJ1-4	few	CASSGVQASEEKLFF	TGTGCCAGCAGTGGCGTACAGGCATCTGAGGAAAAACTGTTTTTT
TRBV20-1	-	TRBJ2-1	-	CSAGSYNEQFF	TGCAGTGCCGGCTCCTACAATGAGCAGTTCTTC
TRBV21-1	-	TRBJ1-1	-	CATARLNTEAFF	TGTGCCACAGCCCGCCTGAACACTGAAGCTTTCTTT
TRBV5-1	-	TRBJ1-2	-	CASSLAGAGGNYGYTF	TGCGCCAGCAGCTTGGCTGGGGCCGGAGGAAACTATGGCTACACCTTC
TRBV19	-	TRBJ2-5	-	CASSIGGGAETQYF	TGTGCCAGTAGTATAGGGGGTGGGGCGGAGACCCAGTACTTC
TRBV12-3/TRBV12-4	-	TRBJ1-1	-	CASSSQNTEAFF	TGTGCCAGCAGTTCACAGAACACTGAAGCTTTCTTT
TRBV20-1	TRBD1	TRBJ2-7	-	CSGDRDRVQYF	TGCAGTGGAGACAGGGACCGCGTGCAGTACTTC